This T cell receptor (beta chain) was sequenced for a study of blood T cell dynamics during melanoma immunotherapy. Libraries were prepared by immunoSEQ multiplex PCR; TCRdb keeps only in-frame clonotypes and omits some of them. The sample contains 9,000 to 13,000 clones, around 89% of which appear only once. Time point defined: pre-treatment baseline. Sampling occurred pretreatment (T0) and at week 3 (W3), after cycle one of checkpoint blockade. The CDR3 length is 16 residues. The V end lost 2 bases, the J end lost 0 bases, and 10 bases lay between the germline ends. Germline V gene sequence: CDR1 SNHLY, CDR2 FYNNEI.

This material consisted of blood, taken from a patient treated with checkpoint blockade. The source of this sequence is a human donor with melanoma. This chain links TRBV2 with TRBJ2-2; D is uncertain. CDR3 loop: CASSERRAANTGELFF. In DNA form, the CDR3 reads TGTGCCAGCAGTGAACGCCGGGCAGCGAACACCGGGGAGCTGTTTTTT.